This T cell receptor (beta chain) was identified during a study of cytomegalovirus exposure and HLA in healthy donors. General study points: TCR beta chain V- and J-gene trimming was linked, in a later analysis, to a missense variant in DCLRE1C.

The germline V gene has CDR1 SGHVS and CDR2 FNYEAQ. The V gene lost 4 bases and the J gene lost 1 base, with 10 bases spanning the gap. The CDR3 contains 14 residues. To note about this clone: Its antigen is not identified.

PCR was performed using 60 Vbeta and 13 Jbeta primers. Per the original methods: Later analysis identified 80 million to 90 million unique TCR beta chains, approximately 10 million shared. The method was immunoSEQ multiplex PCR; TCRdb's version includes in-frame clones alone and lacks a portion of them. Clone size and V and J calls were adopted from that table, with D and trimming inferred from the DNA. The sample shows over 100,000 clones, around 70% of them seen only once. The chain combines TRBV7-6 with TRBJ1-1; D perhaps matches TRBD1 (6 bases). The origin of this receptor is a woman in her seventies in good health and CMV-seropositive. The sequenced sample was PBMCs. The chain's CDR3 is CASSSGTQNTEAFF. CDR3 bases: TGTGCCAGCAGCTCCGGGACACAGAACACTGAAGCTTTCTTT.